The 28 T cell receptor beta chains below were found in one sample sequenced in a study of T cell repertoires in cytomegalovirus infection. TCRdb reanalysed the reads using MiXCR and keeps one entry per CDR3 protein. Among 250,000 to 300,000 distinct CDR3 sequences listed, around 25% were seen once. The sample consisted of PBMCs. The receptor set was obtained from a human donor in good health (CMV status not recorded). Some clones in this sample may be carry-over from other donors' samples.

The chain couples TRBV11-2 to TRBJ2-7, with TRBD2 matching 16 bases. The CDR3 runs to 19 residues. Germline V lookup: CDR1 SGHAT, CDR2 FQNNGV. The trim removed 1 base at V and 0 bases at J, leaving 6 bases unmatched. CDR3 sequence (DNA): TGTGCCAGCAGCTTAGGGGGACTAGCGGGAGGGCGTCGCTCCTACGAGCAGTACTTC. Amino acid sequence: CASSLGGLAGGRRSYEQYF.

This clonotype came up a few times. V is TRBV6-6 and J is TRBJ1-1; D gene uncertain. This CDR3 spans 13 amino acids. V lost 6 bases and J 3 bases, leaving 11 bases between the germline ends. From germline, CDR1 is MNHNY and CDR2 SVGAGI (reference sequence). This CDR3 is CASRGNSYTEAFF. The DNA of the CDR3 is TGTGCCAGCAGAGGAAACAGCTACACTGAAGCTTTCTTT.

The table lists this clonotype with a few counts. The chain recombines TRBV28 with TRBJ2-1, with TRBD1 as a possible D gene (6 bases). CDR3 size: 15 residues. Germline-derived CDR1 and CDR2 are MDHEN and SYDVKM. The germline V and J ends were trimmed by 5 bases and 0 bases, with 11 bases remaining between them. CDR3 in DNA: TGTGCCAGCAGTATACTGGACAGCTCCTACAATGAGCAGTTCTTC. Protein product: CASSILDSSYNEQFF.

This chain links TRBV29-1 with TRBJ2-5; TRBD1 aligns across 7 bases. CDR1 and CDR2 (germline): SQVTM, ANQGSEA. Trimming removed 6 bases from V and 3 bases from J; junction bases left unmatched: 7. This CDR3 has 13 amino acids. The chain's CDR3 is CSVLGTVKETQYF. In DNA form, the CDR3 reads TGCAGCGTCTTAGGGACAGTCAAAGAGACCCAGTACTTC.

CDR3 nucleotides: TGTGCCAGCAGCTTATCGGGAGTAGGTGGCTACACCTTC. Encoded protein: CASSLSGVGGYTF. This chain joins TRBV7-2 and TRBJ1-2; D is undetermined. CDR1 is SGHTA, CDR2 FQGNSA, per germline. V lost 2 bases and J 7 bases, leaving 11 bases between the germline ends. This CDR3 is built from 13 residues.

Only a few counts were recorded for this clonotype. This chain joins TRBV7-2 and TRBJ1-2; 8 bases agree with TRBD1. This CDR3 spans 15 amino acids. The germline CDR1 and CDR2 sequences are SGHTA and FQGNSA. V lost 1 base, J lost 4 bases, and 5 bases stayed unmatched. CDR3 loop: CASSLGQGTSYGYTF. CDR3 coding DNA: TGTGCCAGCAGCTTAGGACAGGGGACGTCCTATGGCTACACCTTC.

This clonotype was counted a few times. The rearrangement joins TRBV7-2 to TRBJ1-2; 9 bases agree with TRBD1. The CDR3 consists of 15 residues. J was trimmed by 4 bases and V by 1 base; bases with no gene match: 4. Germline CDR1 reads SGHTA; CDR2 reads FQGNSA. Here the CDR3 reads CASSLEGQGTYGYTF. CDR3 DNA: TGTGCCAGCAGCTTAGAGGGACAGGGTACCTATGGCTACACCTTC.

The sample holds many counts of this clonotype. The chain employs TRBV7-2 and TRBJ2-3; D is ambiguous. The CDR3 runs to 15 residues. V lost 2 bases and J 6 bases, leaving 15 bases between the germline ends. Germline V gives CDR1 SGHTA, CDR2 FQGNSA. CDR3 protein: CASSLWVAAGDTQYF. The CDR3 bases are TGTGCCAGCAGCTTATGGGTGGCCGCCGGGGATACGCAGTATTTT.

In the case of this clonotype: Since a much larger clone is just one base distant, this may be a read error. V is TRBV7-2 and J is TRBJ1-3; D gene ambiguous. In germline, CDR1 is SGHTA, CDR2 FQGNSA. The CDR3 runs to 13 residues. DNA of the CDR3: TGTGCCAGCAGCTTAACCAGTGGAAACACCATACATTTT. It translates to CASSLTSGNTIHF.

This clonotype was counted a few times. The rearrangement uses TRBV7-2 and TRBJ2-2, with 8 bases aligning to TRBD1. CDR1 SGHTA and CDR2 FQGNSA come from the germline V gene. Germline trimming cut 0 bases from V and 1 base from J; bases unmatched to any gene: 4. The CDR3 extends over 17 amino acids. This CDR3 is CASSLAPGTGNTGELFF. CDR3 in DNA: TGTGCCAGCAGCTTAGCTCCTGGGACAGGGAACACCGGGGAGCTGTTTTTT. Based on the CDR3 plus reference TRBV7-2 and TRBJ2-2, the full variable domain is GAGVSQSPSNKVTEKGKDVELRCDPISGHTALYWYRQSLGQGLEFLIYFQGNSAPDKSGLPSDRFSAERTGGSVSTLTIQRTQQEDSAVYLCASSLAPGTGNTGELFFGEGSRLTVL.

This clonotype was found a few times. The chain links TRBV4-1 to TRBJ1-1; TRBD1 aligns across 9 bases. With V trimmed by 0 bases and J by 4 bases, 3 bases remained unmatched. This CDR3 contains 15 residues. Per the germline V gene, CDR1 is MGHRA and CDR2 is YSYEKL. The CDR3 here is CASSQERQGGTEAFF. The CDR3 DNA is TGCGCCAGCAGCCAAGAGAGACAGGGGGGCACTGAAGCTTTCTTT.

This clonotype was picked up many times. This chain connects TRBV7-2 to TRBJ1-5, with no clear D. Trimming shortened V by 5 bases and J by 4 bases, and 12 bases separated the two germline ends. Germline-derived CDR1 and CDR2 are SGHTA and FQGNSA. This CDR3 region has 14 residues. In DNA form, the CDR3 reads TGTGCCAGCAGCATGGGAAGGGAGAATCAGCCCCAGCATTTT. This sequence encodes CASSMGRENQPQHF.

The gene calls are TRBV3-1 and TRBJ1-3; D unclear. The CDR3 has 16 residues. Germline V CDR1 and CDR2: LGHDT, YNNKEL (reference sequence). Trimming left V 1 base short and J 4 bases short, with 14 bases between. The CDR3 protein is CASSQVAFGTGNTIYF. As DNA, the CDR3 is TGTGCCAGCAGCCAAGTTGCGTTTGGAACCGGAAACACCATATATTTT. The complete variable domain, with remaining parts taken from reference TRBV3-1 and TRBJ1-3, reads DTAVSQTPKYLVTQMGNDKSIKCEQNLGHDTMYWYKQDSKKFLKIMFSYNNKELIINETVPNRFSPKSPDKAHLNLHINSLELGDSAVYFCASSQVAFGTGNTIYFGEGSWLTVV.

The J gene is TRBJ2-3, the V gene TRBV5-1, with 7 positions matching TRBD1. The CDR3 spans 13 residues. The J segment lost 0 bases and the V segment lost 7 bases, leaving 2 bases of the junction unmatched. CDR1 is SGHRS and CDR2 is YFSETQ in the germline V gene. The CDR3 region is CASRGQSTDTQYF. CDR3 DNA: TGCGCCAGCCGGGGACAGAGCACAGATACGCAGTATTTT.

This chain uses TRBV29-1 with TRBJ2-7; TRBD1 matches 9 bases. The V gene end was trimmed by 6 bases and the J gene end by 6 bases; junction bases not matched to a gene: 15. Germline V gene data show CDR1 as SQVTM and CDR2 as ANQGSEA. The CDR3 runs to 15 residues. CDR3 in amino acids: CSVVASGTGSGEQYF. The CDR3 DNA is TGCAGCGTGGTGGCTTCCGGGACAGGGTCTGGCGAGCAGTACTTC.

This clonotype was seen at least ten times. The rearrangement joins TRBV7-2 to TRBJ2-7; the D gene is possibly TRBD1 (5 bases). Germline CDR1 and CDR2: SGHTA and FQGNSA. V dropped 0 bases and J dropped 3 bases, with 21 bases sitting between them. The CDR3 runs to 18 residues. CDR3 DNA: TGTGCCAGCAGCTTAGCGCTGGATGGAGACAGTTATTTCTACGAGCAGTACTTC. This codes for CASSLALDGDSYFYEQYF.

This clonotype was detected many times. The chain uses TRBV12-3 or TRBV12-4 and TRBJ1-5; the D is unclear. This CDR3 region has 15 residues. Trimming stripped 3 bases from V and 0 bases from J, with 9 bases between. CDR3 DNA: TGTGCCAGCAGTTTTGGCACCTTTAGCAATCAGCCCCAGCATTTT. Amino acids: CASSFGTFSNQPQHF.

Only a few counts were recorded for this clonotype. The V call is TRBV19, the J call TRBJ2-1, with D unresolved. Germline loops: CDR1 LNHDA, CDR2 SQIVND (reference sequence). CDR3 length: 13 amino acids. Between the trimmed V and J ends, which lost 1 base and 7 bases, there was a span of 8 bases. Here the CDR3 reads CASSIVSGNEQFF. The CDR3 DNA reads TGTGCCAGTAGTATAGTATCTGGAAATGAGCAGTTCTTC.

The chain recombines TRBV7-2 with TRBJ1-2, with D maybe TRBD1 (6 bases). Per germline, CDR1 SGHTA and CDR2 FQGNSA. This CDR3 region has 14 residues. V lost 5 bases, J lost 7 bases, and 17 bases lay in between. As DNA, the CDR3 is TGTGCCAGCAGCCCCTGGGCGGGGGCAATTGGCTACACCTTC. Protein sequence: CASSPWAGAIGYTF. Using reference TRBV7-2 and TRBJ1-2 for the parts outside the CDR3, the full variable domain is GAGVSQSPSNKVTEKGKDVELRCDPISGHTALYWYRQSLGQGLEFLIYFQGNSAPDKSGLPSDRFSAERTGGSVSTLTIQRTQQEDSAVYLCASSPWAGAIGYTFGSGTRLTVV.

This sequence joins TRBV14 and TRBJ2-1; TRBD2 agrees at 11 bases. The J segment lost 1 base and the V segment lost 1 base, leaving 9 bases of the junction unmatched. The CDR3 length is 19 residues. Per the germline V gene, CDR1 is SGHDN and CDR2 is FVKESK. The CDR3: CASSQGGLAGAISYNEQFF. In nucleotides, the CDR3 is TGTGCCAGCAGCCAAGGAGGACTAGCGGGCGCCATATCCTACAATGAGCAGTTCTTC.

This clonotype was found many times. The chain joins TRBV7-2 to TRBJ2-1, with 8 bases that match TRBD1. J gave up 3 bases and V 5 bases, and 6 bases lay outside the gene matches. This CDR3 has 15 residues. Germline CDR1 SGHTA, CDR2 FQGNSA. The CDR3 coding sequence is TGTGCCAGCAGCCAGGACAGGGCGGTCTACAATGAGCAGTTCTTC. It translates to CASSQDRAVYNEQFF. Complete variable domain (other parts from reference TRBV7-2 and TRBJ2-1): GAGVSQSPSNKVTEKGKDVELRCDPISGHTALYWYRQSLGQGLEFLIYFQGNSAPDKSGLPSDRFSAERTGGSVSTLTIQRTQQEDSAVYLCASSQDRAVYNEQFFGPGTRLTVL.

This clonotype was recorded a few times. Written as DNA, the CDR3 is TGTGCCAGCAGTTGGGGGCGCCTAGGGGCCAACGTCCTGACTTTC. This translates into CASSWGRLGANVLTF. The rearrangement joins TRBV27 to TRBJ2-6; D is perhaps TRBD1 (6 bases). Germline CDR1 reads MNHEY; CDR2 reads SMNVEV (reference sequence). The CDR3 sequence is 15 residues long. Trimming removed 4 bases at V and 4 bases at J, with 11 bases between.

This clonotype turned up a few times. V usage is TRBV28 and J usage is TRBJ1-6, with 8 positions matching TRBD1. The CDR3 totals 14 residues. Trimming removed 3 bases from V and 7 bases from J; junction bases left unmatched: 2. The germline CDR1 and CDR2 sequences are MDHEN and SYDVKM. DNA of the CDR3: TGTGCCAGCAGTTTGGACAGGGCAAATTCACCCCTCCACTTT. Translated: CASSLDRANSPLHF. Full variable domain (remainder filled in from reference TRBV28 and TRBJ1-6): DVKVTQSSRYLVKRTGEKVFLECVQDMDHENMFWYRQDPGLGLRLIYFSYDVKMKEKGDIPEGYSVSREKKERFSLILESASTNQTSMYLCASSLDRANSPLHFGNGTRLTVT.

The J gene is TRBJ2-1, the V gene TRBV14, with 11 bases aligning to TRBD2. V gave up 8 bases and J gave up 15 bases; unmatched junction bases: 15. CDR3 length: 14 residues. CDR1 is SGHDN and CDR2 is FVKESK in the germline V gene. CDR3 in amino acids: CASGPIAGGPASFF. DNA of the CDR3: TGTGCCAGCGGGCCAATAGCGGGAGGGCCGGCCTCGTTCTTC.

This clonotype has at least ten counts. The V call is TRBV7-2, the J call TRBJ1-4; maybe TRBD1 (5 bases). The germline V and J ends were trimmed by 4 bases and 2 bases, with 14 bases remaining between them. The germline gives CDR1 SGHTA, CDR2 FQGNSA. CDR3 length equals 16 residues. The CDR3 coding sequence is TGTGCCAGCAGCTCTGGTGGGGAGGGGACTAATGAAAAACTGTTTTTT. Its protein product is CASSSGGEGTNEKLFF.

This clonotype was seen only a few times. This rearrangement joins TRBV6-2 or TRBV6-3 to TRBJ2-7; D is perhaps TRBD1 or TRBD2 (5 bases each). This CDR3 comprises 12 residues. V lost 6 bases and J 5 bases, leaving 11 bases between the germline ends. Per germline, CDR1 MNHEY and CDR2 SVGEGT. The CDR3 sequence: CASREWGNEQYF. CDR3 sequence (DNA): TGTGCCAGCAGAGAATGGGGGAACGAGCAGTACTTC.

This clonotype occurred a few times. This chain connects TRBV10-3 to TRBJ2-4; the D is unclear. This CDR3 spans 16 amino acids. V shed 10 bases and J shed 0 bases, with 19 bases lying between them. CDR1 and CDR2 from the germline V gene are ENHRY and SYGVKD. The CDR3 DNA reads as TGTGCCAACGCTAGTGCTCGGGTTCTAGCCAAAAACATTCAGTACTTC. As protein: CANASARVLAKNIQYF.

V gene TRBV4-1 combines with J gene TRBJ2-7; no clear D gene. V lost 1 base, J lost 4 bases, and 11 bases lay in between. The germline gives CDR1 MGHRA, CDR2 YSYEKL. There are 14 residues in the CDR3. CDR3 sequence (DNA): TGCGCCAGCAGCCAAGCTCTGAATGATTACGAGCAGTACTTC. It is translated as CASSQALNDYEQYF.